This is a list of T cell receptor beta chains from one sample in a study of molecular identifiers for immune sequencing clone quantification. Using its own MiXCR run on the PCR reads, TCRdb lists one record per CDR3 protein. Counted here are 490,000 or so distinct CDR3 sequences, around 25% occurring once; the ten biggest clones make up around 0.79%. Sequencing used naive CD8+ T cells from blood, with Jurkat cell RNA spiked in. Receptor source: a human donor in good health. Some libraries in this study had Jurkat cell RNA spiked in. Both conserved end residues are part of each CDR3. The D gene is left open where the match is weak. Some rows have no size entry. The others give once, few or many, or a class for an expanded clone.

v_gene	d_gene	abundance	j_gene	CDR3nt	CDR3aa
TRBV27	.	few	TRBJ2-7	TGTGCCAGCAGTTGGGGCAGGGGAAGCAACGAGCAGTACTTC	CASSWGRGSNEQYF
TRBV4-1	TRBD2	few	TRBJ2-7	TGCGCCAGCAGCCAAGCTCTGGGGCGGGAGTACGAGCAGTACTTC	CASSQALGREYEQYF
TRBV14	.	.	TRBJ1-6	TGTGCCAGCAGCCAAAGTCTAACAAATTCACCCCTCCACTTT	CASSQSLTNSPLHF
TRBV27	.	few	TRBJ1-5	TGTGCCAGCAGTTACTCGACAAGAGGCAATCAGCCCCAGCATTTT	CASSYSTRGNQPQHF
TRBV28	.	few	TRBJ1-1	TGTGCCAGCAGTTCCGCGGACAAAAACACTGAAGCTTTCTTT	CASSSADKNTEAFF
TRBV2	.	.	TRBJ2-1	TGTGCCAGCAGTCTGACTACATATAACAATGAGCAGTTCTTC	CASSLTTYNNEQFF
TRBV4-2	.	.	TRBJ2-6	TGTGCCAGCAGCCAAGAATCCCCCTCTGGGGCCAACGTCCTGACTTTC	CASSQESPSGANVLTF
TRBV25-1	.	.	TRBJ2-5	TGTGCCAGCAGTGACTCATCCGGAACCCAAGAGACCCAGTACTTC	CASSDSSGTQETQYF
TRBV12-3/TRBV12-4	TRBD1	.	TRBJ1-4	TGTGCCAGCAGTCACACAGGGGGTACTAATGAAAAACTGTTTTTT	CASSHTGGTNEKLFF
TRBV4-1	.	many	TRBJ2-3	TGCGCCAGCAGCCAAGGGGCCGGGGAGGATACGCAGTATTTT	CASSQGAGEDTQYF
TRBV11-2	.	few	TRBJ1-1	TGTGCCAGCAGATCTACGGAGGCAGGGAAGAACACTGAAGCTTTCTTT	CASRSTEAGKNTEAFF
TRBV20-1	TRBD2	once	TRBJ2-7	TGCAGTGCTAGAGATTCTTTAGCGGGAGAGGTGGGGGAGCAGTACTTC	CSARDSLAGEVGEQYF
TRBV27	TRBD1	many	TRBJ1-5	TGTGCCAGCAGCCAATCAGGGGGAAGCAATCAGCCCCAGCATTTT	CASSQSGGSNQPQHF
TRBV10-2	.	.	TRBJ1-2	TGCGCCAGCAGTGAGATACAAGCCTATGGCTACACCTTC	CASSEIQAYGYTF
TRBV7-4	.	.	TRBJ2-5	TGTGCCAGCAGCTTAGTTGGGGGAGAGCCCCAGTACTTC	CASSLVGGEPQYF
TRBV19	TRBD2	.	TRBJ2-2	TGTGCCAGTAGTCCGACCACCGGGACTAGCTTTTTATTCGGGGAGCTGTTTTTT	CASSPTTGTSFLFGELFF
TRBV7-6	.	many	TRBJ2-5	TGTGCCAGCAGCTTTTTATGGGCAGGGGTTCGAGAGACCCAGTACTTC	CASSFLWAGVRETQYF
TRBV3-1	.	few	TRBJ2-3	TGTGCCAGCAGCCAAGGTCAAGGCTGGGGTACAGATACGCAGTATTTT	CASSQGQGWGTDTQYF
TRBV9	TRBD1	.	TRBJ1-5	TGTGCCAGCAGCGTAGGGGGGACAGCTTCCACAGATACGCAGCATTTT	CASSVGGTASTDTQHF
TRBV6-1	TRBD2	many	TRBJ2-3	TGTGCCAGCAGTGGACTAGCCTCTCTTAGCACAGATACGCAGTATTTT	CASSGLASLSTDTQYF
TRBV6-9	.	.	TRBJ1-1	TGTGCCGGCTCGGTGGCGGAGGGCACTGAAGCTTTCTTT	CAGSVAEGTEAFF
TRBV3-2	.	.	TRBJ2-5	TGTGCCAGCAGCCAAGGCCCCCGGACAGGGGCCTTACAAGAGACCCAGTACTTC	CASSQGPRTGALQETQYF
TRBV7-9	TRBD1	.	TRBJ2-7	TGTGCCAGCAGCCCCCGGACAGGATCCAGCTCCTACGAGCAGTACTTC	CASSPRTGSSSYEQYF
TRBV12-3/TRBV12-4	TRBD1	many	TRBJ1-1	TGTGCCAGCTCCTACCCTACAGGGGATGAGGCTGAAGCTTTCTTT	CASSYPTGDEAEAFF
TRBV7-6	.	.	TRBJ2-7	TGTGCCAGCAGCTTAGCGTATAGATCCTACGAGCAGTACTTC	CASSLAYRSYEQYF
TRBV30	.	many	TRBJ2-1	TGTGCCTGGAGTGTAGGGGAGCAGTTCTTC	CAWSVGEQFF
TRBV4-1	.	.	TRBJ2-7	TGCGCCAGCAGCCAAGCGGACACCCTTTCCTACGAGCAGTACTTC	CASSQADTLSYEQYF
TRBV27	TRBD1	many	TRBJ2-7	TGTGCCAGCAGCTCGACAGGGAACGAGCAGTACTTC	CASSSTGNEQYF
TRBV7-2	.	.	TRBJ2-7	TGTGCCAGCAGCTTTGGCACCGGAGGGTTGGAGCAGTACTTC	CASSFGTGGLEQYF
TRBV27	.	few	TRBJ1-6	TGTGCCAGCAGTCCCCATTCGAGCTCCTATAATTCACCCCTCCACTTT	CASSPHSSSYNSPLHF
TRBV12-3/TRBV12-4	.	few	TRBJ2-3	TGTGCCAGCAGTCCGACACGCCAAGATACGCAGTATTTT	CASSPTRQDTQYF
TRBV6-2/TRBV6-3	TRBD2	few	TRBJ2-3	TGTGCCAGCAGTTATTCCGGACTAGCGGAGCCGAATACGCAGTATTTT	CASSYSGLAEPNTQYF
TRBV29-1	.	once	TRBJ1-1	TGCAGCGTCAGCACAGGGATCGTCTCTGAAGCTTTCTTT	CSVSTGIVSEAFF
TRBV7-2	TRBD1	.	TRBJ2-7	TGTGCCAACAGCTCCCGACAGGGTTTGAACGAGCAGTACTTC	CANSSRQGLNEQYF
TRBV3-1	.	.	TRBJ1-1	TGTGCCAGCAGCCCCCGGGGCAGCTTGAACACTGAAGCTTTCTTT	CASSPRGSLNTEAFF
TRBV4-3	.	many	TRBJ2-3	TGCGCCAGCAGCCAAGAGGTGATAGCCCCAGATACGCAGTATTTT	CASSQEVIAPDTQYF
TRBV7-6	TRBD2	.	TRBJ2-3	TGTGCCAGCAGCTTGGGGCCTAGCGGGCCTAGCACAGATACGCAGTATTTT	CASSLGPSGPSTDTQYF
TRBV5-1	TRBD2	many	TRBJ2-3	TGCGCCAGCAGCTTACCCGTAGCGGGGGAGTACACAGATACGCAGTATTTT	CASSLPVAGEYTDTQYF
TRBV4-3	.	many	TRBJ1-3	TGCGCCAGCAGCCAAGATTCGACTGGAAACACCATATATTTT	CASSQDSTGNTIYF
TRBV18	.	few	TRBJ2-7	TGTGCCAGCTCACCTACCAGGGGAAACTCCTACGAGCAGTACTTC	CASSPTRGNSYEQYF
TRBV11-2	TRBD2	.	TRBJ2-7	TGTGCCAGCAGCTTAACCGGGGGGGACTTCTACGAGCAGTACTTC	CASSLTGGDFYEQYF
TRBV27	TRBD2	few	TRBJ2-7	TGTGCCAGCAGTGCTGGACCCGGGACTAAAAACTACGAGCAGTACTTC	CASSAGPGTKNYEQYF
TRBV4-3	TRBD1	many	TRBJ1-2	TGCGCCAGCAGGGACAGGGGTGACTATGGCTACACCTTC	CASRDRGDYGYTF
TRBV4-1	TRBD1	.	TRBJ2-7	TGCGCCAGCAGCCCCACGGACAGGGACTCCTACGAGCAGTACTTC	CASSPTDRDSYEQYF
TRBV9	.	many	TRBJ2-3	TGTGCCAGCAGCTACAACTCCGGACAACACGACACAGATACGCAGTATTTT	CASSYNSGQHDTDTQYF
TRBV29-1	TRBD2	.	TRBJ2-7	TGCAGCGTTGAAGATCAGCGAGCGGGAAACGAGCAGTACTTC	CSVEDQRAGNEQYF
TRBV29-1	.	few	TRBJ2-7	TGCAGCGTTGAAGACGGAGCCATCTACGAGCAGTACTTC	CSVEDGAIYEQYF
TRBV6-1	TRBD1	.	TRBJ1-5	TGTGCCACCACACTCGGGACAGGGGTCGATCAGCCCCAGCATTTT	CATTLGTGVDQPQHF
TRBV13	.	few	TRBJ1-2	TGTGCCAGCAGCTTAGGATTACAGGCTCTGGGCTACACCTTC	CASSLGLQALGYTF
TRBV7-9	.	.	TRBJ2-3	TGTGCCAGCAGTTTCCTTAGTAGGCGGGTCACAGATAGGCAGTATTTT	CASSFLSRRVTDRQYF